This entry lists 19 T cell receptor beta chains sequenced from one sample in a study of T cells after yellow fever vaccination. TCRdb independently ran MiXCR on the 5' RACE reads; one entry per CDR3 protein. The table has approximately 250,000 distinct CDR3 sequences, roughly 4.8% seen once. The source was CD4+ T cells sorted from PBMCs, collected on the day of the yellow fever booster vaccination. These receptors all stem from a young man who received the YFV17D yellow fever vaccine.

The chain links TRBV2 to TRBJ2-5; possibly TRBD2 for D (5 bases). The CDR3 consists of 12 residues. CDR1 and CDR2 (germline): SNHLY, FYNNEI. V was clipped by 3 bases and J by 4 bases, with 6 bases between them. CDR3 in amino acids: CASSERVETQYF. Here the CDR3 DNA reads TGTGCCAGCAGTGAGAGGGTAGAGACCCAGTACTTC.

The CDR3 sequence is CSAREGGETQYF. The CDR3 DNA is TGCAGTGCTAGAGAGGGGGGAGAGACCCAGTACTTC. The rearrangement uses TRBV20-1 and TRBJ2-5; a weak D match, TRBD2 (6 bases). V was clipped by 0 bases and J by 4 bases, with 6 bases between them. The germline CDR1 and CDR2 sequences are DFQATT and SNEGSKA (reference sequence). The CDR3 has 12 amino acids.

A few counts support this clonotype. This chain uses TRBV24-1 with TRBJ2-1; 7 bases map to TRBD1. The V gene end was trimmed by 9 bases and the J gene end by 9 bases; junction bases not matched to a gene: 13. There are 14 residues in the CDR3. The V gene's germline CDR1 is KGHDR and CDR2 SFDVKD. The CDR3 here is CATAETGSGGEQFF. In DNA form, the CDR3 reads TGTGCCACCGCCGAGACAGGGTCGGGCGGTGAGCAGTTCTTC.

This clonotype has only a few counts. The gene calls are TRBV7-6 and TRBJ2-7, with D possibly TRBD1 on 5 matching bases. Germline V gene data show CDR1 as SGHVS and CDR2 as FNYEAQ. The CDR3 consists of 14 residues. The germline V and J ends were trimmed by 1 base and 3 bases, with 10 bases remaining between them. The CDR3, as DNA: TGTGCCAGCAGCTTAGATAGGGGCCGCTACGAGCAGTACTTC. It encodes CASSLDRGRYEQYF.

CDR3 nucleotides: TGTGCCAGCTCAGGACAGTCCAAAAACATTCAGTACTTC. Translation: CASSGQSKNIQYF. V and J are TRBV6-5 and TRBJ2-4; perhaps TRBD1 as D (6 bases). This CDR3 comprises 13 residues. The germline CDR1 and CDR2 sequences are MNHEY and SVGAGI. V was trimmed by 8 bases and J by 2 bases, leaving 10 bases between them.

This clonotype showed up many times. The rearrangement joins TRBV18 to TRBJ2-1, with 7 bases lining up with TRBD2. CDR1 is KGHSH, CDR2 LQKENI, per germline. The CDR3 extends over 15 amino acids. J gave up 7 bases and V 3 bases, and 9 bases lay outside the gene matches. The CDR3 nucleotides are TGTGCCAGCTCACCCCTAACTAGCGTTCGGAATGAGCAGTTCTTC. This codes for CASSPLTSVRNEQFF.

The CDR3 is CASSFRSDTEAFF. As DNA, the CDR3 is TGCGCCAGCAGCTTCCGGTCAGACACTGAAGCTTTCTTT. The V gene is TRBV5-1, the J gene TRBJ1-1; D uncertain. The CDR3 is 13 amino acids. Germline V lookup: CDR1 SGHRS, CDR2 YFSETQ. Trimming stripped 2 bases from V and 3 bases from J, with 8 bases between. Drawing the rest from reference TRBV5-1 and TRBJ1-1, the complete variable domain is KAGVTQTPRYLIKTRGQQVTLSCSPISGHRSVSWYQQTPGQGLQFLFEYFSETQRNKGNFPGRFSGRQFSNSRSEMNVSTLELGDSALYLCASSFRSDTEAFFGQGTRLTVV.

The gene calls are TRBV5-1 and TRBJ1-2, with 7 positions matching TRBD1. The CDR3 has 15 residues. Germline-derived CDR1 and CDR2 are SGHRS and YFSETQ. Trimming took 3 bases from V and 3 from J; bases not matched to a gene: 8. The CDR3 sequence is CASSSGQVLDYGYTF. CDR3 coding DNA: TGCGCCAGCAGCTCTGGACAGGTCTTAGACTATGGCTACACCTTC.

This clonotype has a handful of counts. The chain joins TRBV19 to TRBJ1-6; D is uncertain. The germline V gene has CDR1 LNHDA and CDR2 SQIVND (reference sequence). This CDR3 region has 13 residues. V was pared by 7 bases and J by 3 bases, with 7 bases between. The CDR3 spells CASNAHYNSPLHF. CDR3 bases: TGTGCCAGTAATGCGCACTATAATTCACCCCTCCACTTT. The whole variable domain, filled in from reference TRBV19 and TRBJ1-6, reads DGGITQSPKYLFRKEGQNVTLSCEQNLNHDAMYWYRQDPGQGLRLIYYSQIVNDFQKGDIAEGYSVSREKKESFPLTVTSAQKNPTAFYLCASNAHYNSPLHFGNGTRLTVT.

This clonotype was seen a few times. V is TRBV12-3 or TRBV12-4 and J is TRBJ1-1; D gene ambiguous. The ends were cut back, 6 bases at V and 1 base at J, with 15 bases in the middle. The CDR3 consists of 15 residues. The DNA for the CDR3 is TGTGCCAGCAGCCGACCCCGGGTCGAGAACACTGAAGCTTTCTTT. Protein product: CASSRPRVENTEAFF.

The V and J genes are TRBV5-1 and TRBJ2-7; TRBD1 matches 8 bases. CDR1 and CDR2 from the germline V gene are SGHRS and YFSETQ. The junction had 10 bases not matched to a gene; V was cut back by 4 bases and J by 7 bases. The CDR3 has 14 residues. For the CDR3, the DNA is TGCGCCAGCAGCCCTGGCAGGGGGCTGAGTGAGCAGTACTTC. Protein product: CASSPGRGLSEQYF.

This clonotype was observed at least ten times. The rearrangement uses TRBV7-2 and TRBJ1-1; possible D gene TRBD1, 5 bases. Germline V gives CDR1 SGHTA, CDR2 FQGNSA. V was clipped by 6 bases and J by 4 bases, with 18 bases between them. This CDR3 has 15 amino acids. In DNA, the CDR3 is TGTGCCAGCAGGACCTGGGCAGGGTTCGCCACTGAAGCTTTCTTT. Encoded protein: CASRTWAGFATEAFF. The full variable domain, rest sourced from reference TRBV7-2 and TRBJ1-1, is GAGVSQSPSNKVTEKGKDVELRCDPISGHTALYWYRQSLGQGLEFLIYFQGNSAPDKSGLPSDRFSAERTGGSVSTLTIQRTQQEDSAVYLCASRTWAGFATEAFFGQGTRLTVV.

This clonotype has more than one count but fewer than ten. This sequence joins TRBV7-8 and TRBJ2-7; possibly TRBD1 or TRBD2 for D (6 bases each). V lost 3 bases and J 4 bases, leaving 19 bases between the germline ends. The germline CDR1 and CDR2 sequences are SGHVS and FQNEAQ. The CDR3 consists of 16 residues. CDR3 in amino acids: CASSFVGRVGGYEQYF. DNA of the CDR3: TGTGCCAGCAGCTTCGTCGGCCGGGTAGGGGGGTACGAGCAGTACTTC. The full variable domain, completed using reference TRBV7-8 and TRBJ2-7, is GAGVSQSPRYKVAKRGQDVALRCDPISGHVSLFWYQQALGQGPEFLTYFQNEAQLDKSGLPSDRFFAERPEGSVSTLKIQRTQQEDSAVYLCASSFVGRVGGYEQYFGPGTRLTVT.

The chain is built from TRBV19 and TRBJ1-1; D is possibly TRBD1 (5 bases). V was cut by 0 bases and J by 0 bases, with 17 bases left in between. This CDR3 is 18 amino acids long. Germline V gene sequence: CDR1 LNHDA, CDR2 SQIVND (reference sequence). The CDR3 protein is CASSIDRRRVGMNTEAFF. In DNA, the CDR3 is TGTGCCAGTAGTATAGATCGTCGCAGGGTAGGGATGAACACTGAAGCTTTCTTT.

This clonotype was found many times. The chain has TRBV2 and TRBJ2-5; D call uncertain. Trimming removed 8 bases from V and 3 bases from J, with 10 bases in between. The CDR3 loop spans 12 amino acids. CDR1 and CDR2 from the germline V gene are SNHLY and FYNNEI. The CDR3 here is CASGLEKETQYF. The DNA of the CDR3 is TGTGCCAGCGGGCTAGAAAAAGAGACCCAGTACTTC. The full variable domain, with the rest looked up from reference TRBV2 and TRBJ2-5, is EPEVTQTPSHQVTQMGQEVILRCVPISNHLYFYWYRQILGQKVEFLVSFYNNEISEKSEIFDDQFSVERPDGSNFTLKIRSTKLEDSAMYFCASGLEKETQYFGPGTRLLVL.

The sample holds many counts of this clonotype. This rearrangement joins TRBV4-2 to TRBJ2-5; 12 bases match TRBD2. This CDR3 is 16 amino acids long. Germline V gives CDR1 LGHNA, CDR2 YNFKEQ. The junction had 5 bases not matched to a gene; V was cut back by 0 bases and J by 6 bases. The CDR3 bases are TGTGCCAGCAGCCAAGATCTAGCGGGGGGGCGGCAGACCCAGTACTTC. Translated, it gives CASSQDLAGGRQTQYF.

This clonotype was detected many times. V usage is TRBV4-2 and J usage is TRBJ1-1, with D perhaps matching TRBD1 (5 bases). CDR3 size: 14 residues. Trimming left V 0 bases short and J 6 bases short, with 11 bases between. Germline lookup yields CDR1 LGHNA and CDR2 YNFKEQ. This CDR3 reads CASSQDGGAPEAFF. The DNA for the CDR3 is TGTGCCAGCAGCCAAGACGGCGGGGCCCCTGAAGCTTTCTTT.

The chain is built from TRBV30 and TRBJ2-5; 8 bases map to TRBD2. Germline CDR1 and CDR2: GTSNPN and SVGIG (reference sequence). V lost 4 bases, J lost 1 base, and 11 bases stayed unmatched. The CDR3 runs 16 residues. The CDR3 coding sequence is TGTGCCTGGACCCGATCGCGGGGGGCAATCCAAGAGACCCAGTACTTC. It translates to CAWTRSRGAIQETQYF.

This clonotype came up a few times. The rearrangement uses TRBV7-9 and TRBJ1-5, with D unresolved. The CDR3 spans 15 residues. The V gene's germline CDR1 is SEHNR and CDR2 FQNEAQ (reference sequence). V shed 5 bases and J shed 3 bases, with 14 bases lying between them. CDR3 protein: CASSPTGKDNQPQHF. For the CDR3, the DNA is TGTGCCAGCAGCCCGACGGGGAAAGACAATCAGCCCCAGCATTTT.